A selection of T cell receptor beta chains follows, all from one sample in a study of blood T cell repertoires in COVID-19. The repertoire was sequenced with immunoSEQ multiplex PCR; TCRdb's copy has only in-frame clones and lacks some. Counted here are some 31,000 clones, under 95% occurring once; the ten biggest clones make up 2% to 2.5%. Sample: peripheral blood. These receptors originate from a man over 45 with active COVID-19. The CDR3 runs from the conserved cysteine through the conserved F or W. D genes are given only for firm matches. Size tells how often a clone was seen (once, few, many) or the class of an expanded clone, and some rows leave it out.

clone_size: .
j_call: TRBJ2-5
d_call: TRBD1
v_call: TRBV19
cdr3_aa: CASSIQGQGVGETQYF
cdr3_nt: TGTGCCAGTAGTATCCAGGGACAGGGGGTCGGAGAGACCCAGTACTTC

clone_size: .
j_call: TRBJ2-3
d_call: .
v_call: TRBV19
cdr3_aa: CASSKGVTDTQYF
cdr3_nt: TGTGCCAGTAGTAAGGGGGTTACAGATACGCAGTATTTT

clone_size: .
j_call: TRBJ2-1
d_call: TRBD1
v_call: TRBV5-1
cdr3_aa: CASCEGASSYNEQFF
cdr3_nt: TGCGCCAGCTGTGAGGGGGCGAGCTCCTACAATGAGCAGTTCTTC

clone_size: .
j_call: TRBJ1-2
d_call: .
v_call: TRBV7-6
cdr3_aa: CASGPEGSYYGYTF
cdr3_nt: TGTGCCAGCGGCCCCGAGGGCAGTTACTATGGCTACACCTTC

clone_size: once
j_call: TRBJ1-3
d_call: .
v_call: TRBV6-1
cdr3_aa: CASSEAWGDSGNTIYF
cdr3_nt: TGTGCCAGCAGTGAAGCCTGGGGGGACTCTGGAAACACCATATATTTT

clone_size: .
j_call: TRBJ1-1
d_call: .
v_call: TRBV4-2
cdr3_aa: CASSQRENGPRAEAFF
cdr3_nt: TGTGCCAGCAGCCAACGCGAGAATGGACCCAGGGCTGAAGCTTTCTTT

clone_size: once
j_call: TRBJ2-5
d_call: TRBD1
v_call: TRBV24-1
cdr3_aa: CATSDWDSQETQYF
cdr3_nt: TGTGCCACCAGTGATTGGGACAGCCAAGAGACCCAGTACTTC

clone_size: .
j_call: TRBJ2-3
d_call: TRBD2
v_call: TRBV4-1
cdr3_aa: CASSPGLGGLSTDTQYF
cdr3_nt: TGCGCCAGCAGCCCCGGACTAGGCGGACTTAGCACAGATACGCAGTATTTT

clone_size: once
j_call: TRBJ2-7
d_call: .
v_call: TRBV7-8
cdr3_aa: CASSGALFDEQYF
cdr3_nt: TGTGCCAGCAGCGGAGCCCTTTTCGACGAGCAGTACTTC

clone_size: .
j_call: TRBJ1-3
d_call: TRBD1
v_call: TRBV6-1
cdr3_aa: CASSDLQGAAGNTIYF
cdr3_nt: TGTGCCAGCAGTGATCTACAGGGGGCAGCTGGAAACACCATATATTTT

clone_size: .
j_call: TRBJ1-1
d_call: .
v_call: TRBV6-5
cdr3_aa: CASIQTGVNTEAFF
cdr3_nt: TGTGCCAGCATTCAGACAGGAGTAAACACTGAAGCTTTCTTT

clone_size: .
j_call: TRBJ2-3
d_call: .
v_call: TRBV3-1/TRBV3-2
cdr3_aa: CASSQVQGGTQYF
cdr3_nt: TGTGCCAGCAGCCAAGTCCAGGGTGGGACGCAGTATTTT

clone_size: .
j_call: TRBJ1-4
d_call: .
v_call: TRBV5-1
cdr3_aa: CASSLAGANEKLFF
cdr3_nt: TGCGCCAGCAGCTTGGCAGGGGCAAATGAAAAACTGTTTTTT

clone_size: .
j_call: TRBJ1-5
d_call: .
v_call: TRBV7-6
cdr3_aa: CASSPVRTGGPQHF
cdr3_nt: TGTGCCAGCAGCCCAGTCCGGACCGGAGGGCCCCAGCATTTT

clone_size: .
j_call: TRBJ2-2
d_call: .
v_call: TRBV7-9
cdr3_aa: CASTGETGELFF
cdr3_nt: TGTGCCAGCACCGGAGAGACCGGGGAGCTGTTTTTT

clone_size: .
j_call: TRBJ2-7
d_call: .
v_call: TRBV29-1
cdr3_aa: CSANEAPERLEQYF
cdr3_nt: TGCAGCGCCAATGAGGCCCCAGAGAGGCTCGAGCAGTACTTC

clone_size: .
j_call: TRBJ2-1
d_call: TRBD2
v_call: TRBV6-2/TRBV6-3
cdr3_aa: CASSYSPPSGIYNEQFF
cdr3_nt: TGTGCCAGCAGTTACTCCCCCCCTAGCGGGATTTACAATGAGCAGTTCTTC

clone_size: .
j_call: TRBJ1-1
d_call: TRBD1
v_call: TRBV11-3
cdr3_aa: CASSPPQGTVTEAFF
cdr3_nt: TGTGCCAGCAGCCCCCCACAGGGGACCGTGACTGAAGCTTTCTTT

clone_size: .
j_call: TRBJ1-5
d_call: .
v_call: TRBV18
cdr3_aa: CASSSGVNQPQHF
cdr3_nt: TGTGCCAGCTCCTCCGGGGTCAATCAGCCCCAGCATTTT

clone_size: once
j_call: TRBJ2-2
d_call: .
v_call: TRBV15
cdr3_aa: CATSRDRNTGELFF
cdr3_nt: TGTGCCACCAGCAGAGACAGGAACACCGGGGAGCTGTTTTTT

clone_size: .
j_call: TRBJ2-1
d_call: TRBD2
v_call: TRBV5-4
cdr3_aa: CASSFGGGFNEQFF
cdr3_nt: TGTGCCAGCAGCTTTGGCGGGGGGTTCAATGAGCAGTTCTTC

clone_size: .
j_call: TRBJ1-2
d_call: TRBD1
v_call: TRBV3-1/TRBV3-2
cdr3_aa: CASSQDWARGYGGYTF
cdr3_nt: TGTGCCAGCAGCCAAGATTGGGCCAGGGGGTATGGTGGCTACACCTTC

clone_size: .
j_call: TRBJ2-7
d_call: TRBD2
v_call: TRBV7-8
cdr3_aa: CASSLGVAGASYEQYF
cdr3_nt: TGTGCCAGCAGCTTAGGGGTAGCGGGAGCCTCCTACGAGCAGTACTTC

clone_size: .
j_call: TRBJ2-1
d_call: TRBD1
v_call: TRBV7-9
cdr3_aa: CASSLFRQGNEQFF
cdr3_nt: TGTGCCAGCAGCTTATTTCGACAGGGCAATGAGCAGTTCTTC

clone_size: .
j_call: TRBJ1-2
d_call: TRBD1
v_call: TRBV18
cdr3_aa: CASSPVRTGASNYGYTF
cdr3_nt: TGTGCCAGCTCACCAGTTCGGACAGGGGCATCTAACTATGGCTACACCTTC

clone_size: .
j_call: TRBJ2-1
d_call: .
v_call: TRBV5-1
cdr3_aa: CASSLETVSSYNEQFF
cdr3_nt: TGCGCCAGCAGCCTGGAGACTGTCAGCTCCTACAATGAGCAGTTCTTC

clone_size: once
j_call: TRBJ1-4
d_call: .
v_call: TRBV5-4
cdr3_aa: CASSLAGGMGEKLFF
cdr3_nt: TGTGCCAGCAGCTTGGCCGGGGGTATGGGTGAAAAACTGTTTTTT

clone_size: few
j_call: TRBJ1-4
d_call: TRBD1
v_call: TRBV6-5
cdr3_aa: CASNSDRGSGEKLFF
cdr3_nt: TGTGCCAGCAACTCCGACAGGGGAAGTGGTGAAAAACTGTTTTTT